The 2 T cell receptor beta chains in this list originate from one sample, sequenced in a study of identical twins. TCRdb called the 5' RACE reads again in MiXCR, with one record for every CDR3 protein. Of 640,000 or so distinct CDR3 sequences in the sample, around 5.7% were seen once. The specimen sequenced was naive T cells sorted from blood. The source is a young man in good health.

This clonotype was found a few times. CDR3 sequence (DNA): TGTGCCAGTATGCTAGGATCCTACAATGAGCAGTTCTTC. Amino acids: CASMLGSYNEQFF. The genes are TRBV19 and TRBJ2-1; no clear D. The CDR3 sequence is 13 residues long. Per the germline V gene, CDR1 is LNHDA and CDR2 is SQIVND (reference sequence). Trimming cost V 7 bases and J 1 base, with 8 bases left between them.

The rearrangement joins TRBV7-2 to TRBJ2-3; possibly TRBD2 for D (6 bases). V was clipped by 1 base and J by 6 bases, with 14 bases between them. Germline CDR1 reads SGHTA; CDR2 reads FQGNSA. The CDR3 loop spans 15 amino acids. CDR3 residues: CASSLVSGRSDTQYF. The DNA of the CDR3 is TGTGCCAGCAGCTTAGTGAGCGGGCGTTCGGATACGCAGTATTTT.